The 2 T cell receptor beta chains presented below share a single source sample, sequenced in a study of T cell responses to AZD1222 COVID-19 vaccine. Assay: immunoSEQ multiplex PCR; the TCRdb copy retains only in-frame clones and omits some. The table has more than 100,000 clones, 93% seen once. The sample consisted of peripheral blood, taken on day 0 of AZD1222 vaccination. The source of these receptors is an adult in good health.

J is TRBJ2-2 and V is TRBV11-3; a weak D match, TRBD2 (6 bases). V was cut by 2 bases and J by 0 bases, with 10 bases left in between. Germline values: CDR1 SGHNT, CDR2 YENEEA. The CDR3 totals 16 residues. The CDR3 coding sequence is TGTGCCAGCAGCTTACGACTAGTGGCGAACACCGGGGAGCTGTTTTTT. It is translated as CASSLRLVANTGELFF.

The chain joins TRBV15 to TRBJ1-1; D not resolved. The CDR3 sequence is 13 residues long. Germline V lookup: CDR1 LNHNV, CDR2 YYDKDF (reference sequence). V lost 0 bases and J 5 bases, leaving 7 bases between the germline ends. CDR3 in DNA: TGTGCCACCAGCAGAGATACCCAAACTGAAGCTTTCTTT. It codes for CATSRDTQTEAFF.